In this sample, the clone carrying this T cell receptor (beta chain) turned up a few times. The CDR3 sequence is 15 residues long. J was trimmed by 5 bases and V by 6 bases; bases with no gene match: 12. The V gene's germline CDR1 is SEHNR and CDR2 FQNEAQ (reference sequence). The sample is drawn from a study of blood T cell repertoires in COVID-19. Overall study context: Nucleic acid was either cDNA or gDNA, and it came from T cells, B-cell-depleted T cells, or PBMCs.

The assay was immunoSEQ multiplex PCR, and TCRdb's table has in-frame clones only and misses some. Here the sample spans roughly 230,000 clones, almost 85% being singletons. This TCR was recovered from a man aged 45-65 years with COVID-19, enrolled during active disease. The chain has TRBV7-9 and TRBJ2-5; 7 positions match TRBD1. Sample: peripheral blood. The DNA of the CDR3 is TGTGCCAGCAGTCCCGGACAGGCCGAGATGGAGACCCAGTACTTC. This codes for CASSPGQAEMETQYF.